This T cell receptor (beta chain) was sequenced during a study of blood T cell repertoires in COVID-19. Profiling relied on immunoSEQ multiplex PCR, and the TCRdb table lists in-frame clones only, not all of them. The sample consists of some 230,000 clones, about 80% of them appearing once. Germline values: CDR1 SGHDN, CDR2 FVKESK. Trimming took 0 bases from V and 6 from J, leaving 15 bases between them. This CDR3 region has 16 residues. This sequence was found in a woman under 40 who had recovered from COVID-19. Material: peripheral blood. V gene TRBV14 combines with J gene TRBJ1-3; D may be TRBD1 (5 bases). This CDR3 is CASSQDRGVVANTIYF. CDR3 nucleotides: TGTGCCAGCAGCCAAGATCGGGGGGTCGTCGCAAACACCATATATTTT. Complete variable domain (other parts from reference TRBV14 and TRBJ1-3): EAGVTQFPSHSVIEKGQTVTLRCDPISGHDNLYWYRRVMGKEIKFLLHFVKESKQDESGMPNNRFLAERTGGTYSTLKVQPAELEDSGVYFCASSQDRGVVANTIYFGEGSWLTVV.